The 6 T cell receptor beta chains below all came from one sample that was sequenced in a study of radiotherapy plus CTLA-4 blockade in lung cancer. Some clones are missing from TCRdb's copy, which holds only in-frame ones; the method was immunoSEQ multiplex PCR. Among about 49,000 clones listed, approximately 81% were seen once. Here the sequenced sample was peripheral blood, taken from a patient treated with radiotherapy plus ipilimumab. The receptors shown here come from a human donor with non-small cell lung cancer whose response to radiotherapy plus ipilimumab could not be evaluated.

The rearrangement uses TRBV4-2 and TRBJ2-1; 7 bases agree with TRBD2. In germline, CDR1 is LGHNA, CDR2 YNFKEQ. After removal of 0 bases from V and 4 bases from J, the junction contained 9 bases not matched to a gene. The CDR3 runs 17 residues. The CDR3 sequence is CASSQELAGVIYNEQFF. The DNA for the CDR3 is TGTGCCAGCAGCCAAGAACTGGCGGGAGTTATTTACAATGAGCAGTTCTTC.

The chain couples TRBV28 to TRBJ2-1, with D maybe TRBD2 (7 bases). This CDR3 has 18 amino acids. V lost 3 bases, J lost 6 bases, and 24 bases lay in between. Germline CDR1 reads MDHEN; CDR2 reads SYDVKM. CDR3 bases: TGTGCCAGCAGTTTCCCCATGGCTTTGAGGGGAGGGGGCAATGAGCAGTTCTTC. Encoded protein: CASSFPMALRGGGNEQFF.

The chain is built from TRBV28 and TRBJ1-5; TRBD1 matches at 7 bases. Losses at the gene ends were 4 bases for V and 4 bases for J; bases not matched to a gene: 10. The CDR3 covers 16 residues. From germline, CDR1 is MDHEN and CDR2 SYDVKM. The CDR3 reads CASSSLKGASNQPQHF. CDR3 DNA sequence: TGTGCCAGCAGTTCTCTCAAGGGGGCGTCAAATCAGCCCCAGCATTTT.

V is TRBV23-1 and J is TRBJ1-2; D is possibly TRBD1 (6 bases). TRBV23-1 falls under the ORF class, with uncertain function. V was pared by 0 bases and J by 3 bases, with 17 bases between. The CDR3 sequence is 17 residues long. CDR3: CASSQSPQTGYHYGYTF. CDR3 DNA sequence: TGCGCCAGCAGTCAATCCCCCCAGACAGGATATCACTATGGCTACACCTTC.

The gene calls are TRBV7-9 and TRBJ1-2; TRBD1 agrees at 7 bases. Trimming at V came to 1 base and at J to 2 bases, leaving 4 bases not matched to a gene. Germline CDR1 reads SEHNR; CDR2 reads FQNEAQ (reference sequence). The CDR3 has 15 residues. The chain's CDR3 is CASSLVRDSNYGYTF. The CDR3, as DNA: TGTGCCAGCAGCTTAGTCCGGGACAGCAACTATGGCTACACCTTC. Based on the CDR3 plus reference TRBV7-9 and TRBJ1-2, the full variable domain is DTGVSQNPRHKITKRGQNVTFRCDPISEHNRLYWYRQTLGQGPEFLTYFQNEAQLEKSRLLSDRFSAERPKGSFSTLEIQRTEQGDSAMYLCASSLVRDSNYGYTFGSGTRLTVV.

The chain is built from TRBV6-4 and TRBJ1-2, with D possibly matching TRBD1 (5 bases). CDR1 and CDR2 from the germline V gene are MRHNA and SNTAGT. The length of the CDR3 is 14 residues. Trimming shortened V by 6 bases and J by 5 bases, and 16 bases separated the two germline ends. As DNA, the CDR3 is TGTGCCAGCAGCTCAAGGGGATTCGGGTATGGCTACACCTTC. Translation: CASSSRGFGYGYTF.